Sequencing of this T cell receptor (beta chain) was carried out in a study of shared clonotypes between healthy human individuals (dated by TCRdb to 2019 to 2021). With regard to the full study: A few men and two women, aged 18 to 49 years, made up the cohort. Per donor, three plates each were used for CD4 naive and CD4 memory, two for CD8 naive, and one for CD8 memory. The study deeply sequenced blood TCR repertoires of several healthy adults to estimate repertoire size and the extent of clonotype sharing between individuals. To increase sequencing depth and limit assay-specific biases, different laboratories used diverse techniques to prepare libraries and sequence TCR repertoires. Between about 0.9 and 10 billion PBMCs per donor were obtained by leukapheresis.

CDR3 length: 15 amino acids, cysteine to phenylalanine. CDR3 DNA is the only sequence kept; it has 45 bases, read in frame from the first base. The germline V gene (reference sequence) gives CDR1 as LNHDA and CDR2 as SQIVND. A distance of 9 bases separates the germline ends of V and J, which lose 3 bases and 0 bases respectively. This clone was seen a handful of times. The clone's antigen remains unknown. Within one base of it there is no much larger clone, and no base qualities were kept. Other DNA sequences in this sample translate to the same CDR3. For the CD8 naive samples, CD45RO-negative cells were positively selected for CCR7, yielding a CD45RA+CCR7+ population from which TemRA cells were excluded. Donors were healthy HIV-negative adults with no recently reported acute infections or vaccinations. Only Caucasian adults living in Nashville, Tennessee, USA were represented among the donors. After blood collection by leukapheresis, PBMCs were isolated using Ficoll-Histopaque density gradient centrifugation and then cryopreserved in the vapor phase of liquid nitrogen. Analytical flow cytometry was used to check the purity and quantity of every magnetically sorted T cell population. Genomic DNA was isolated from every sorted fraction and measured by UV absorbance on a Nanodrop 2000c.

Study-wide conclusions, independent of this receptor: Sampling was restricted to blood, and TCR repertoires in tissues likely differ from the TCR repertoires found in blood. Naive subsets generally had larger estimated clonotype richness than memory subsets. When several donors were compared, the shared fraction of clonotypes was 5% to 6.5% for naive CD4, approximately 3.5% for naive CD8, 2% to 2.5% for memory CD4, and 0.4% for memory CD8. Pairwise subsampling indicated that sequencing depth was expected to affect the degree of clonotype sharing among donors. Rarefaction of sorted-subset datasets indicated incomplete sequencing despite the large sequencing depth. Because the study included a small number of donors, the genetic and exposure-history diversity represented was limited. Higher generation probabilities were observed for clonotypes shared by all four sorted-subset donors than for non-shared clonotypes.

Using the deep immunoSEQ assay, multiplex PCR amplified TCR CDR3 regions from genomic DNA. Extracted genomic DNA from each cell subset was distributed evenly across all wells of several immunoSEQ 96-well plates, and each plate was treated as a replicate. For sorted subsets, each replicate PCR was loaded with about 0.2 ug genomic DNA, equivalent to approximately 33,000 T cell genomes. The purified libraries were quantified using a Qubit 3.0 fluorometer, sized with a Bioanalyzer 2100, and then quantified again using the KAPA Library Quantification kit. Every immunoSEQ 96-well plate was sequenced on a dedicated single-read 150-cycle Illumina NextSeq 550 flow cell. On the authors' methods: The immunoSEQ output contained only junctional sequences without quality scores, so filtering could not match that applied to full-length reads. Sequences were annotated with PyIR, a Python wrapper for IgBLAST v1.9, and V/J genes and CDR3 were assigned using IMGT germline references. Any read was removed if the V/J assignment was weak (E-value above 1e-6), the CDR3 was missing, or the read contained stop codons, out-of-frame junctions, or ambiguous translated residues. V3J clonotypes were defined as sequences sharing an identical inferred V gene, J gene, and CDR3 amino acid sequence. Percentage overlap between repertoires was calculated by dividing the number of shared unique clonotypes by the size of the smaller repertoire. Repertoire richness was assessed with RTK rarefaction, the Chao1 estimator, and Recon v2.1 estimates of unobserved clonotypes. For all TCRbeta clonotypes obtained by the gDNA method from four donors, generation probabilities were computed with OLGA. TCRdb limited this immuneACCESS table to in-frame rearrangements with V and J called. A share of clones is missing; checked studies link under half to unresolved V genes, and the rest is unexplained. That table gives V, J and clone size, and the DNA gave D and trimming. In all, the sample holds about 1.9 million clones, and 93% of those were seen once. The ten largest clonotypes hold under 2% of the sample.

Sequenced: naive CD8+ T cells from PBMCs. The meaning of the sample's cell subset or site label: CD45RA+CCR7+. This clonotype was obtained from a man younger than 30 in good health. Some clones in this sample may be carry-over from other donors' samples. The rearranged chain carries TRBV19 and TRBJ1-5; no D segment can be confidently identified. The DNA sequence is as follows: TGTGCCAGTAGTATCGGCGGCTATAGCAATCAGCCCCAGCATTTT. This sequence encodes CASSIGGYSNQPQHF.